The 30 T cell receptor beta chains given below trace back to one sample, sequenced in a study of cytomegalovirus exposure and HLA in healthy donors. PCR was performed using 60 Vbeta and 13 Jbeta primers. TCRdb's table, derived via immunoSEQ multiplex PCR, lists solely in-frame clones and lacks some. Of around 78,000 clones in the sample, 84% are singletons; the top ten hold 2.4%. The sequenced sample was PBMCs. The receptors stem from a woman aged 45-65 years in good health and CMV-seronegative.

The CDR3 sequence: CASSPSTVYSGNTIYF. The CDR3 DNA reads TGTGCCAGCAGCCCCTCGACAGTATACTCTGGAAACACCATATATTTT. The rearrangement uses TRBV2 and TRBJ1-3; D perhaps matches TRBD1 (5 bases). Trimming removed 6 bases from V and 0 bases from J, with 15 bases in between. Germline CDR1 reads SNHLY; CDR2 reads FYNNEI. The CDR3 consists of 16 residues. The variable domain in full, completed from reference TRBV2 and TRBJ1-3, reads EPEVTQTPSHQVTQMGQEVILRCVPISNHLYFYWYRQILGQKVEFLVSFYNNEISEKSEIFDDQFSVERPDGSNFTLKIRSTKLEDSAMYFCASSPSTVYSGNTIYFGEGSWLTVV.

J is TRBJ2-1 and V is TRBV27; possible D gene TRBD1, 7 bases. Germline V gene sequence: CDR1 MNHEY, CDR2 SMNVEV (reference sequence). The CDR3 extends over 17 amino acids. V shed 2 bases and J shed 8 bases, with 22 bases lying between them. In nucleotides, the CDR3 is TGTGCCAGCAGTTTAGGTCTCCCGCGGACAGGAGGGGATGAGCAGTTCTTC. The encoded protein is CASSLGLPRTGGDEQFF.

The V gene is TRBV5-6, the J gene TRBJ2-1; 12 nucleotides line up with TRBD2. The CDR3 runs to 19 residues. V dropped 2 bases and J dropped 7; count of bases not matched to a gene: 16. Germline lookup yields CDR1 SGHDT and CDR2 YYEEEE. The CDR3 reads CASSFRSYGLAGGRNEQFF. Here the CDR3 DNA reads TGTGCCAGCAGCTTCAGGTCTTACGGGCTAGCGGGAGGGAGGAATGAGCAGTTCTTC.

The V call is TRBV4-1, the J call TRBJ1-1, with D uncertain. Per the germline V gene, CDR1 is MGHRA and CDR2 is YSYEKL. The CDR3 is made up of 13 amino acids. V gave up 0 bases and J gave up 7 bases, with 9 bases separating them. The CDR3 coding sequence is TGCGCCAGCAGCCAAGAGGAAGGGAGTGAAGCTTTCTTT. This translates into CASSQEEGSEAFF.

This clone was seen more than once but under ten times. This chain links TRBV19 with TRBJ1-1; TRBD1 aligns across 9 bases. Germline CDR1 LNHDA, CDR2 SQIVND (reference sequence). The CDR3 contains 13 residues. V was clipped by 3 bases and J by 7 bases; unmatched bases: 3. This CDR3 is CASSIGTGREAFF. In DNA form, the CDR3 reads TGTGCCAGTAGTATCGGGACAGGGCGTGAAGCTTTCTTT.

This clone was seen once. This chain joins TRBV6-5 and TRBJ2-7, with 9 bases lining up with TRBD2. Germline assignment: CDR1 MNHEY and CDR2 SVGAGI. This CDR3 has 15 residues. V dropped 6 bases and J dropped 0; count of bases not matched to a gene: 6. The DNA for the CDR3 is TGTGCCAGCAGCCCTTTTAGCGGGAGCTCCTACGAGCAGTACTTC. Amino acid sequence: CASSPFSGSSYEQYF.

J is TRBJ2-7 and V is TRBV10-3, with 11 bases lining up with TRBD2. V dropped 5 bases and J dropped 2; count of bases not matched to a gene: 8. The V gene's germline CDR1 is ENHRY and CDR2 SYGVKD. The CDR3 has 16 residues. CDR3: CAISTGTSGMTYEQYF. The DNA for the CDR3 is TGTGCCATCAGTACGGGGACTAGCGGAATGACCTACGAGCAGTACTTC.

V and J are TRBV5-8 and TRBJ2-7, with 7 bases lining up with TRBD1. This CDR3 has 12 amino acids. Germline V gives CDR1 SGHTS, CDR2 YDEGEE. V was clipped by 3 bases and J by 12 bases; unmatched bases: 9. The DNA of the CDR3 is TGTGCCAGCAGCTCAACAGGGGTCGTCGGGTACTTC. Protein sequence: CASSSTGVVGYF.

This clone showed up just once. One end of the junction does not line up with germline, which may come from a read error. The same CDR3 also results from other DNA sequences found in this sample. CDR3 DNA sequence: TGTGCCAGCAATAAAATGGGGGGTAGTCTAAGAAATTCCCCCCTCCACTTT. Translation gives CASNKMGGSLRNSPLHF. This sequence joins TRBV4-2 and TRBJ1-6; possibly TRBD1 for D (5 bases). The CDR3 is 17 residues long. CDR1 and CDR2 from the germline V gene are LGHNA and YNFKEQ.

This chain uses TRBV29-1 with TRBJ1-2; 7 bases align to TRBD1. This CDR3 comprises 14 residues. With V trimmed by 4 bases and J by 0 bases, 5 bases remained unmatched. In germline, CDR1 is SQVTM, CDR2 ANQGSEA. The CDR3 here is CSVVLGTANYGYTF. CDR3 DNA: TGCAGCGTTGTGTTAGGGACAGCTAACTATGGCTACACCTTC. The full variable domain, completed using reference TRBV29-1 and TRBJ1-2, is SAVISQKPSRDICQRGTSLTIQCQVDSQVTMMFWYRQQPGQSLTLIATANQGSEATYESGFVIDKFPISRPNLTFSTLTVSNMSPEDSSIYLCSVVLGTANYGYTFGSGTRLTVV.

J is TRBJ1-1 and V is TRBV7-2, with D possibly TRBD1 on 5 matching bases. Between the trimmed V and J ends, which lost 1 base and 5 bases, there was a span of 8 bases. Per the germline V gene, CDR1 is SGHTA and CDR2 is FQGNSA. This CDR3 has 13 amino acids. CDR3 residues: CASSLEQGTEAFF. The CDR3 DNA is TGTGCCAGCAGCTTAGAGCAGGGAACTGAAGCTTTCTTT. Full variable domain (remainder filled in from reference TRBV7-2 and TRBJ1-1): GAGVSQSPSNKVTEKGKDVELRCDPISGHTALYWYRQSLGQGLEFLIYFQGNSAPDKSGLPSDRFSAERTGGSVSTLTIQRTQQEDSAVYLCASSLEQGTEAFFGQGTRLTVV.

The rearrangement joins TRBV5-6 to TRBJ2-5, with D perhaps TRBD2 (7 bases). V lost 2 bases and J lost 5, with 13 bases in between. The CDR3 is made up of 14 amino acids. CDR1 SGHDT and CDR2 YYEEEE come from the germline V gene. The CDR3 sequence: CASSLRGGGETQYF. The DNA of the CDR3 is TGTGCCAGCAGCTTAAGGGGGGGCGGGGAGACCCAGTACTTC.

The chain links TRBV5-4 to TRBJ1-2; D remains ambiguous. The CDR3 totals 13 residues. V was cut by 2 bases and J by 5 bases, with 10 bases left in between. From germline, CDR1 is SGHNT and CDR2 YYREEE (reference sequence). The CDR3 loop reads CASSFGRGYGYTF. CDR3 bases: TGTGCCAGCAGCTTCGGCCGAGGGTATGGCTACACCTTC.

The chain uses TRBV10-3 and TRBJ1-2; D perhaps matches TRBD1 (5 bases). CDR3 length: 15 residues. The germline CDR1 and CDR2 sequences are ENHRY and SYGVKD. The V and J ends lost 3 bases and 4 bases respectively, with 15 bases between them. CDR3 DNA sequence: TGTGCCATCAGTGACGTTTATAGGGGCTTCTATGGCTACACCTTC. Its protein is CAISDVYRGFYGYTF.

This clone was observed a single time. The CDR3 sequence: CASSGRAGGDTEAFF. For the CDR3, the DNA is TGCGCCAGCAGCGGTAGGGCGGGGGGGGACACTGAAGCTTTCTTT. The chain has TRBV5-1 and TRBJ1-1; D may be TRBD1 (5 bases). Trimming stripped 4 bases from V and 3 bases from J, with 16 bases between. The germline CDR1 and CDR2 sequences are SGHRS and YFSETQ. The CDR3 spans 15 residues.

The chain combines TRBV19 with TRBJ1-1; D call uncertain. Germline V lookup: CDR1 LNHDA, CDR2 SQIVND (reference sequence). CDR3 length: 16 residues. With 6 bases removed from V and 1 base from J, the gap between germline ends came to 18 bases. The CDR3 coding sequence is TGTGCCAGTAGCGGAACAGCGGGTCAATCGAACACTGAAGCTTTCTTT. Protein product: CASSGTAGQSNTEAFF.

The chain combines TRBV5-1 with TRBJ1-2; the match to TRBD1 covers 10 bases. Losses at the gene ends were 2 bases for V and 6 bases for J; bases not matched to a gene: 4. The CDR3 loop spans 14 amino acids. The germline gives CDR1 SGHRS, CDR2 YFSETQ. The CDR3 loop is CASSLRQGADGYTF. The CDR3 DNA is TGCGCCAGCAGCTTAAGACAGGGGGCTGATGGCTACACCTTC.

The chain links TRBV19 to TRBJ2-3, with TRBD2 as a possible D gene (7 bases). Trimming removed 1 base from V and 4 bases from J, with 18 bases in between. Germline V CDR1 and CDR2: LNHDA, SQIVND (reference sequence). The CDR3 runs 17 residues. The CDR3 DNA sequence: TGTGCCAGTAGTATAGGAGTAGGGGGGGCTGCAGCAGATACGCAGTATTTT. Its protein product is CASSIGVGGAAADTQYF. The full variable domain, rest sourced from reference TRBV19 and TRBJ2-3, is DGGITQSPKYLFRKEGQNVTLSCEQNLNHDAMYWYRQDPGQGLRLIYYSQIVNDFQKGDIAEGYSVSREKKESFPLTVTSAQKNPTAFYLCASSIGVGGAAADTQYFGPGTRLTVL.

Regarding this clone: The sample contains more than one DNA sequence encoding this CDR3. The V gene is TRBV6-5, the J gene TRBJ1-4, with 8 bases aligning to TRBD1. The CDR3 is 15 amino acids. Germline CDR1 reads MNHEY; CDR2 reads SVGAGI. Trimming at V came to 6 bases and at J to 8 bases, leaving 11 bases not matched to a gene. For the CDR3, the DNA is TGTGCCAGCAGACCCCGTGGGACAGGAAGAGAAAAACTGTTTTTT. Translating gives CASRPRGTGREKLFF.

The gene calls are TRBV19 and TRBJ2-5; D is unclear. Deletions cut 5 bases from V and 2 bases from J, with 9 bases between. The CDR3 extends over 13 amino acids. The germline gives CDR1 LNHDA, CDR2 SQIVND (reference sequence). The CDR3 nucleotides read TGTGCCAGTAGTTCCTCCGGGCAAGAGACCCAGTACTTC. It specifies CASSSSGQETQYF.

CDR3 sequence: CAIRTGFDTGELFF. The CDR3 DNA sequence: TGTGCCATCAGGACAGGGTTTGACACCGGGGAGCTGTTTTTT. V is TRBV10-3 and J is TRBJ2-2; TRBD1 agrees at 7 bases. V shed 6 bases, J shed 3 bases, and the junction held 4 bases outside the gene matches. Germline V CDR1 and CDR2: ENHRY, SYGVKD. This CDR3 is built from 14 residues.

The V call is TRBV7-3, the J call TRBJ2-3, with TRBD2 identical over 12 bases. The V and J ends lost 4 bases and 3 bases, in that order; junction bases with no gene match: 5. This CDR3 is 16 amino acids long. Germline V lookup: CDR1 SGHTA, CDR2 FQGTGA. This chain's CDR3 is CASSSSSGGGTDTQYF. The CDR3 region has the DNA TGTGCCAGCAGCTCCTCTAGCGGGGGGGGGACAGATACGCAGTATTTT. The full variable domain, completed using reference TRBV7-3 and TRBJ2-3, is GAGVSQTPSNKVTEKGKYVELRCDPISGHTALYWYRQSLGQGPEFLIYFQGTGAADDSGLPNDRFFAVRPEGSVSTLKIQRTERGDSAVYLCASSSSSGGGTDTQYFGPGTRLTVL.

V and J are TRBV6-5 and TRBJ2-5; 9 nucleotides line up with TRBD2. J lost 4 bases, V lost 5 bases, and 8 bases had no gene match. CDR1 is MNHEY, CDR2 SVGAGI, per germline. The CDR3 is 15 residues long. The CDR3 coding sequence is TGTGCCAGCAGTGCCCCGGGACTAGCAGGAGAGACCCAGTACTTC. It specifies CASSAPGLAGETQYF.

This clone was recorded a few times. The chain links TRBV18 to TRBJ2-7, with D tentatively TRBD1 (5 bases). V lost 2 bases and J 1 base, leaving 9 bases between the germline ends. The V gene's germline CDR1 is KGHSH and CDR2 LQKENI. The CDR3 runs to 14 residues. The CDR3 bases are TGTGCCAGCTCACCATCAGCAGGGTCCTACGAGCAGTACGTC. Its translation: CASSPSAGSYEQYV.

This rearrangement joins TRBV7-2 to TRBJ1-1; D is undetermined. This CDR3 spans 11 amino acids. Trimming removed 5 bases from V and 11 bases from J, with 12 bases in between. Germline values: CDR1 SGHTA, CDR2 FQGNSA. CDR3 in amino acids: CASSPVERAFF. For the CDR3, the DNA is TGTGCCAGCAGCCCGGTGGAGCGGGCTTTCTTT. Filled out from reference TRBV7-2 and TRBJ1-1, the complete variable domain reads GAGVSQSPSNKVTEKGKDVELRCDPISGHTALYWYRQSLGQGLEFLIYFQGNSAPDKSGLPSDRFSAERTGGSVSTLTIQRTQQEDSAVYLCASSPVERAFFGQGTRLTVV.

This chain joins TRBV14 and TRBJ1-2; no clear D gene. Deletions cut 1 base from V and 7 bases from J, with 7 bases between. CDR1 is SGHDN, CDR2 FVKESK, per germline. The CDR3 is made up of 12 amino acids. The CDR3, as DNA: TGTGCCAGCAGCCAAGTCCGCGGTGGCTACACCTTC. This encodes CASSQVRGGYTF.

V is TRBV5-1 and J is TRBJ2-5; no clear D gene. The DNA end is more similar to TRBJ2-7, so the J call may be wrong. The CDR3 sequence is 12 residues long. Germline V gene sequence: CDR1 SGHRS, CDR2 YFSETQ. CDR3 in amino acids: CASSLDRYEQYF. CDR3 nucleotides: TGCGCCAGCAGCTTGGATCGCTACGAGCAGTACTTC.

This sequence joins TRBV6-5 and TRBJ2-1, with a tentative D call TRBD2 (6 bases). V was pared by 2 bases and J by 4 bases, with 15 bases between. Germline lookup yields CDR1 MNHEY and CDR2 SVGAGI. The CDR3 covers 16 residues. In DNA form, the CDR3 reads TGTGCCAGCAGTTACGTCGGGGGAAGATCTTACAATGAGCAGTTCTTC. Protein product: CASSYVGGRSYNEQFF.

This clone was seen a few times. CDR3 DNA: TGTGCCAGTAGTATAGGTTCCTTCTCTGGAAACACCATATATTTT. Protein sequence: CASSIGSFSGNTIYF. The rearrangement uses TRBV19 and TRBJ1-3; D uncertain. Germline CDR1 is LNHDA and CDR2 is SQIVND (reference sequence). Trimming took 1 base from V and 0 from J, leaving 7 bases between them. This CDR3 comprises 15 residues. Together with reference TRBV19 and TRBJ1-3, the CDR3 gives the full variable domain: DGGITQSPKYLFRKEGQNVTLSCEQNLNHDAMYWYRQDPGQGLRLIYYSQIVNDFQKGDIAEGYSVSREKKESFPLTVTSAQKNPTAFYLCASSIGSFSGNTIYFGEGSWLTVV.

Here the CDR3 reads CASSQRNPGSGANVLTF. The CDR3 DNA is TGTGCCAGCAGCCAAAGAAATCCCGGCTCTGGGGCCAACGTCCTGACTTTC. This sequence joins TRBV4-2 and TRBJ2-6; the D is unclear. Germline CDR1 is LGHNA and CDR2 is YNFKEQ. The CDR3 is made up of 17 amino acids. Trimming removed 2 bases at V and 0 bases at J, with 11 bases between.